The rows below give T cell receptor beta chains drawn from one sample of a study of neoadjuvant nivolumab and ipilimumab in lung cancer. Profiling relied on immunoSEQ multiplex PCR, and the TCRdb table lists in-frame clones only, not all of them. The sample holds about 18,000 clones, 76% seen once. This specimen consisted of tumor tissue, obtained after neoadjuvant nivolumab, alone or with ipilimumab, at or shortly before surgery. Every receptor here comes from an adult with non-small cell lung cancer. Both conserved end residues are part of each CDR3.

V: TRBV29-1; J: TRBJ2-3; CDR3: CSVEGALVRTDTQYF
V: TRBV6-5; J: TRBJ1-5; CDR3: CASSSTGSPSQHF
V: TRBV11-2; J: TRBJ2-2; CDR3: CASTQFSGSTGELFF
V: TRBV4-2; J: TRBJ2-7; CDR3: CASSPLAGDEQYF
V: TRBV9; J: TRBJ1-2; CDR3: CASSVATANYGYTF
V: TRBV2; J: TRBJ2-5; CDR3: CASRRTRTKETQYF
V: TRBV5-6; J: TRBJ2-3; CDR3: CASKTWAGDTQYF
V: TRBV14; J: TRBJ2-1; CDR3: CASSHLSGRPGNEQFF
V: TRBV4-2; J: TRBJ1-4; CDR3: CASSQDGTRAEKLFF
V: TRBV10-3; J: TRBJ2-1; CDR3: CAISPGTSGRNEQFF
V: TRBV4-1; J: TRBJ1-4; CDR3: CASSQVPGSREKLFF
V: TRBV5-5; J: TRBJ1-1; CDR3: CASSLQRMNTEAFF
V: TRBV30; J: TRBJ1-1; CDR3: CAWTGRLNTEAFF
V: TRBV28; J: TRBJ2-5; CDR3: CASSSTSPETQYF
V: TRBV6-6; J: TRBJ1-1; CDR3: CATQWGVTEAFF
V: TRBV7-9; J: TRBJ2-3; CDR3: CASSKTGASTDTQYF
V: TRBV30; J: TRBJ2-1; CDR3: CASPGLAGGVGEQFF
V: TRBV29-1; J: TRBJ1-2; CDR3: CSVRSNYGYTF
V: TRBV5-1; J: TRBJ2-7; CDR3: CASSQDSTEAGTRNF
V: TRBV5-1; J: TRBJ2-3; CDR3: CASSSGLFTDTQYF
V: TRBV27; J: TRBJ2-7; CDR3: CASSLSGLAGARDEQYF
V: TRBV15; J: TRBJ2-5; CDR3: CATSGGGQLETQYF
V: TRBV6-1; J: TRBJ1-4; CDR3: CASSDAGGVGEKLFF
V: TRBV6-1; J: TRBJ2-2; CDR3: CATSTNTGELFF
V: TRBV5-1; J: TRBJ2-2; CDR3: CASSLSRPGGNTGELFF
V: TRBV6-1; J: TRBJ2-3; CDR3: CASDRTDTQYF
V: TRBV30; J: TRBJ1-5; CDR3: CAWGQGGNQPQHF
V: TRBV5-1; J: TRBJ2-3; CDR3: CASGVGRVTDTQYF
V: TRBV2; J: TRBJ2-1; CDR3: CASSDPIIYNEQFF
V: TRBV25-1; J: TRBJ1-1; CDR3: CASSARQGDTEAFF
V: TRBV18; J: TRBJ1-1; CDR3: CASASGTGGRSTEAFF
V: TRBV29-1; J: TRBJ1-1; CDR3: CSVDPKGFTEAFF
V: TRBV7-3; J: TRBJ2-7; CDR3: CASSLFATYEQYF
V: TRBV5-1; J: TRBJ2-5; CDR3: CASTLASKETQYF
V: TRBV6-1; J: TRBJ1-1; CDR3: CASILGAVTEAFF
V: TRBV11-1; J: TRBJ2-1; CDR3: CASSSRTSGRGYNEQFF
V: TRBV5-1; J: TRBJ2-2; CDR3: CASSPDGRGTGELFF
V: TRBV28; J: TRBJ1-1; CDR3: CASSLFRGGTEAFF
V: TRBV30; J: TRBJ2-5; CDR3: CACTGRTQETQYF
V: TRBV7-2; J: TRBJ1-1; CDR3: CASSYRANTEAFF
V: TRBV7-2; J: TRBJ2-3; CDR3: CASSSWTGGSDTQYF
V: TRBV7-9; J: TRBJ1-1; CDR3: CASSLGQGARTEAFF
V: TRBV15; J: TRBJ1-5; CDR3: CATSGGNQPQHF
V: TRBV7-9; J: TRBJ1-1; CDR3: CASSLGPMSTEAFF
V: TRBV11-2; J: TRBJ2-5; CDR3: CASSLDLGTSGRGETQYF
V: TRBV7-9; J: TRBJ1-3; CDR3: CASSPGVSGNTIYF
V: TRBV6-4; J: TRBJ2-2; CDR3: CASKVALNTGELFF